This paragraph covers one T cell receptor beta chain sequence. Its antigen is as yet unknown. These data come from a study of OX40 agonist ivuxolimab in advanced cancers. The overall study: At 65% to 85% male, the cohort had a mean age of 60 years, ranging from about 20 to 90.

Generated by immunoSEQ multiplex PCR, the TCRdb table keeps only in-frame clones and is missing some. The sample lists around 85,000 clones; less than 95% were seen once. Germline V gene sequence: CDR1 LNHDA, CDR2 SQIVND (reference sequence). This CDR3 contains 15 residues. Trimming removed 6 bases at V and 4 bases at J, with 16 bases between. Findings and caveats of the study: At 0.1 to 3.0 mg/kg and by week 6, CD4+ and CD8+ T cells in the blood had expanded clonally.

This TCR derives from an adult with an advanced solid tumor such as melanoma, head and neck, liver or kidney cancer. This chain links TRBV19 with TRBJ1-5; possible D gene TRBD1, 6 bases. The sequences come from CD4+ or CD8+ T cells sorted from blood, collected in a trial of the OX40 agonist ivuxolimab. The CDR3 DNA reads TGTGCCAGTAGAAAGGGGGAGAACCTTAATCAGCCCCAGCATTTT. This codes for CASRKGENLNQPQHF.